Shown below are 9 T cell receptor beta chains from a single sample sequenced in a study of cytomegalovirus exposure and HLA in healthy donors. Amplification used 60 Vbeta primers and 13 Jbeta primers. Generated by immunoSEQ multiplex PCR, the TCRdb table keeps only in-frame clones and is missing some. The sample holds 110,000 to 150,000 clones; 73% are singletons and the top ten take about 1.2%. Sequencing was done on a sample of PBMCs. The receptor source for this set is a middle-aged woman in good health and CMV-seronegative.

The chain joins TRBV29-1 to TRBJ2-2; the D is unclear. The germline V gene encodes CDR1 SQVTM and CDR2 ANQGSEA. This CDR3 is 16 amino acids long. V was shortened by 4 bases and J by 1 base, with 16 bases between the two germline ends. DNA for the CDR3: TGCAGCGTTGGAGACTTCTCTTACTTGAACACCGGGGAGCTGTTTTTT. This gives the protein CSVGDFSYLNTGELFF.

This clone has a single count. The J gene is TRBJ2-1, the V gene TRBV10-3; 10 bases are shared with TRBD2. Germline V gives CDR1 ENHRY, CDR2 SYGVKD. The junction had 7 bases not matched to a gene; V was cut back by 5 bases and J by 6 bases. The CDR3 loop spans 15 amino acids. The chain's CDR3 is CAISSLAGVINEQFF. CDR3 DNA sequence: TGTGCCATCAGTAGCCTAGCGGGGGTAATCAATGAGCAGTTCTTC.

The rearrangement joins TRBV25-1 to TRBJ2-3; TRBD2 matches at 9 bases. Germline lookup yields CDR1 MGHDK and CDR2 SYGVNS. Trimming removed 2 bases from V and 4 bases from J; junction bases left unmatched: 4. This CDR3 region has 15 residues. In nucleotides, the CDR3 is TGTGCCAGCAGTGAAGGCGGGGGGGCATCAGATACGCAGTATTTT. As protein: CASSEGGGASDTQYF.

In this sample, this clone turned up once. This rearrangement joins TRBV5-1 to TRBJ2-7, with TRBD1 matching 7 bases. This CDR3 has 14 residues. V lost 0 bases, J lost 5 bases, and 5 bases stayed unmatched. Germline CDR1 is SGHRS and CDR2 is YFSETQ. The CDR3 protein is CASSLGQGNDEQYV. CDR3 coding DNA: TGCGCCAGCAGCTTGGGACAGGGTAACGACGAGCAGTACGTC.

The CDR3 protein is CASSSRQVSYNEQFF. CDR3 DNA: TGTGCCAGTAGTTCTAGACAGGTCTCCTACAATGAGCAGTTCTTC. This chain joins TRBV19 and TRBJ2-1, with D perhaps matching TRBD1 (6 bases). CDR3 length: 15 amino acids. The ends were cut back, 5 bases at V and 0 bases at J, with 11 bases in the middle. Germline lookup yields CDR1 LNHDA and CDR2 SQIVND (reference sequence).

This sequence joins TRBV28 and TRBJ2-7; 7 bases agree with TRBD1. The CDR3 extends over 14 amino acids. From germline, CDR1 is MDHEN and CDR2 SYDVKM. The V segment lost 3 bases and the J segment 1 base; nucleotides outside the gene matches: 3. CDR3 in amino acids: CASSLTGKSYEQYV. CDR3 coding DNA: TGTGCCAGCAGTTTGACAGGGAAATCCTACGAGCAGTACGTC.

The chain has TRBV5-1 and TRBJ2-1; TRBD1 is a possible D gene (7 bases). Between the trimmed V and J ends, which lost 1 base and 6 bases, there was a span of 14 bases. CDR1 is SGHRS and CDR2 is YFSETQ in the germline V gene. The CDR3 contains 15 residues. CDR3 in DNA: TGCGCCAGCAGCTTGTCTCCAGGGGGGATCAATGAGCAGTTCTTC. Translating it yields CASSLSPGGINEQFF.

In nucleotides, the CDR3 is TGTGCCAGCAGCTTAGATCACAGAGCTGTTTATGGCTACACCTTC. This gives the protein CASSLDHRAVYGYTF. J is TRBJ1-2 and V is TRBV7-9; no reliable D call. V lost 1 base and J lost 5, with 14 bases in between. The germline CDR1 and CDR2 sequences are SEHNR and FQNEAQ (reference sequence). This CDR3 has 15 residues.

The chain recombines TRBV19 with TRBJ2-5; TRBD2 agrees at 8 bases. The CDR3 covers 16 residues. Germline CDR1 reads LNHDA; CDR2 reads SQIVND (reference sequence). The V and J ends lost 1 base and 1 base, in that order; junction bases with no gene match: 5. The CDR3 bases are TGTGCCAGTAGTATAGTTGTTAGCGGGGTCCAAGAGACCCAGTACTTC. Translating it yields CASSIVVSGVQETQYF.